This T cell receptor (beta chain) derives from a study of T cells after yellow fever vaccination. Study context: Preparing low-cell-number fractions relied on SMART-Seq v4 Ultra Low Input.

By 5'RACE template switching, TCR cDNA was produced, with a universal primer site and UMIs added in the process. A single record per CDR3 protein comes from TCRdb applying MiXCR to the 5' RACE reads. There are about 350,000 distinct CDR3 sequences in the sample; roughly 4.3% occur only once, and 20% to 25% lies in the top ten. With 3 bases removed from V and 2 bases from J, the gap between germline ends came to 10 bases. Germline V gene lookup returns CDR1 ENHRY and CDR2 SYGVKD. The CDR3 runs 14 residues. On this clonotype: The antigen is undetermined.

Regarding the study as a whole: Contamination of FACS-sorted repertoires by abundant clonotypes from the bulk population could occur.

Sequences were derived from PBMCs, sampled 5 days after the yellow fever booster vaccination. The TCR sequence derives from a man aged 18 to 30 who received the YFV17D yellow fever vaccine. The V call is TRBV10-3, the J call TRBJ1-1, with D unresolved. CDR3: CAISDLGPNTEAFF. In nucleotides, the CDR3 is TGTGCCATCAGTGATCTAGGACCCAACACTGAAGCTTTCTTT.